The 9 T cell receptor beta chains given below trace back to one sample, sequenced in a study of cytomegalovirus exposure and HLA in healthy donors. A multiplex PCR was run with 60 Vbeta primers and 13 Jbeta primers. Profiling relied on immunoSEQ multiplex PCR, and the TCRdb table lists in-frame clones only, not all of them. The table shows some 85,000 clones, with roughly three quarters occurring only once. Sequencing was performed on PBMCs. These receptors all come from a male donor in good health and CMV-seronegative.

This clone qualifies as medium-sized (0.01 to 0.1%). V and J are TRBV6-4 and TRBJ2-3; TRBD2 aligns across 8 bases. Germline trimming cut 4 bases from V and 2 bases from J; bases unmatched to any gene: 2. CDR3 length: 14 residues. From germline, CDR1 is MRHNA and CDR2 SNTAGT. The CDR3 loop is CASSAGGPTDTQYF. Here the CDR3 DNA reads TGTGCCAGCAGTGCGGGAGGGCCCACAGATACGCAGTATTTT.

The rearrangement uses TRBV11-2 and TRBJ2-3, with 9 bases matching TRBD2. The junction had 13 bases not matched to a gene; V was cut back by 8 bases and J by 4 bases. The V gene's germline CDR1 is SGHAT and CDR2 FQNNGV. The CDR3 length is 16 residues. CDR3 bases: TGTGCCAGCTCTATCCTCGGGACTAGCATATCAGATACGCAGTATTTT. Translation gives CASSILGTSISDTQYF.

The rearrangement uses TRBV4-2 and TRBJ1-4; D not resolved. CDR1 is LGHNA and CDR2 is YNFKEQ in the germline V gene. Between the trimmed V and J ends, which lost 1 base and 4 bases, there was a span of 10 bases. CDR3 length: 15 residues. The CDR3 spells CASSQVQQLNEKLFF. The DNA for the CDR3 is TGTGCCAGCAGCCAAGTTCAACAGCTTAATGAAAAACTGTTTTTT.

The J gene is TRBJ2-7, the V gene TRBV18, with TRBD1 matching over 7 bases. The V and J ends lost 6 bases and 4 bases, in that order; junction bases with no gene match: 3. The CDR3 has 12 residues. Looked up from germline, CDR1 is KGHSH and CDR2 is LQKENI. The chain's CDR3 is CASSSQGYEQYF. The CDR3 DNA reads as TGTGCCAGCTCGTCACAGGGGTACGAGCAGTACTTC.

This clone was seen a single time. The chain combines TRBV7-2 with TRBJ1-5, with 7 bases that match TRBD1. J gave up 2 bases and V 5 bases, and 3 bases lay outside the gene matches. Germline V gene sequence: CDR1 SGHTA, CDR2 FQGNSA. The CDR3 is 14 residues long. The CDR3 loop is CASSKTGGNQPQHF. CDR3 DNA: TGTGCCAGCAGCAAAACAGGGGGCAATCAGCCCCAGCATTTT.

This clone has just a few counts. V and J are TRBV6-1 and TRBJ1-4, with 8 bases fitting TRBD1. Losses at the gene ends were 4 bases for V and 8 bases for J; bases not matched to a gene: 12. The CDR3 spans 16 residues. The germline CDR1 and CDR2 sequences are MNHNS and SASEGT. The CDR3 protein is CASSGSVGQGAEKLFF. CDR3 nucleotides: TGTGCCAGCAGTGGCTCGGTTGGGCAGGGGGCGGAAAAACTGTTTTTT.

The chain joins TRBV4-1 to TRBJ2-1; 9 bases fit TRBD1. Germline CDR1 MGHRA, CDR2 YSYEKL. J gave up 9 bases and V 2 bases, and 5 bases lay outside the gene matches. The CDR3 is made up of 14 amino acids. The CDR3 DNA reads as TGCGCCAGCAGCCAACGGGACAGGGTAGGTGAGCAGTTCTTC. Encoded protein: CASSQRDRVGEQFF.

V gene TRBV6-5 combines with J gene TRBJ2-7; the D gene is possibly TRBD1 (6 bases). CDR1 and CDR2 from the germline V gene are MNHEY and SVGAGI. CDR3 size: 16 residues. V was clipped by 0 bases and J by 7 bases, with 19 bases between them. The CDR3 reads CASSYSTGSRLREQYF. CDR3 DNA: TGTGCCAGCAGTTACTCGACAGGTTCCAGGTTGAGGGAGCAGTACTTC.

In DNA, the CDR3 is TGTGCCAGCAGAAGGGCTAGCGGGTACCAAGAGACCCAGTACTTC. Translating gives CASRRASGYQETQYF. This chain connects TRBV27 to TRBJ2-5, with 8 nucleotides matching TRBD2. The V gene's germline CDR1 is MNHEY and CDR2 SMNVEV (reference sequence). V lost 6 bases and J lost 0; bases outside the gene matches: 6. The CDR3 runs 15 residues.